Listed below are T cell receptor beta chains from one sample, sequenced in a study of identical twins. TCRdb ran MiXCR on the 5' RACE reads and lists one entry per CDR3 protein. The sample holds fewer than 250,000 distinct CDR3 sequences, 7% to 8.5% seen once. The same specimen was also included in a second study, on yellow fever vaccine responses in identical twins.

Sequenced sample: CD8+ T cells sorted from blood. The receptors originated from a woman between 18 and 29 years old in good health. Each CDR3 is given with its conserved first and last residue. Each record gives: V gene, clone size, J gene, CDR3 protein. Clone size is stated in some rows and not others, as once, few, many or a class when expanded.

v_gene: TRBV12-3/TRBV12-4
abundance: many
j_gene: TRBJ1-2
CDR3aa: CASRRDTDRFHGYTF

v_gene: TRBV12-3/TRBV12-4
abundance: few
j_gene: TRBJ2-5
CDR3aa: CASGLTSAGVETQYF

v_gene: TRBV27
abundance: many
j_gene: TRBJ2-7
CDR3aa: CASSLSSGYEQYF

v_gene: TRBV12-3/TRBV12-4
abundance: many
j_gene: TRBJ2-1
CDR3aa: CASSLDGGPVQFF

v_gene: TRBV7-6
abundance: many
j_gene: TRBJ2-7
CDR3aa: CASTGGMGTPPYEQYF

v_gene: TRBV7-6
abundance: many
j_gene: TRBJ2-1
CDR3aa: CASSGDRPDSYNEQFF

v_gene: TRBV20-1
abundance: -
j_gene: TRBJ2-7
CDR3aa: CSAQGLGGGEQYF

v_gene: TRBV20-1
abundance: -
j_gene: TRBJ2-5
CDR3aa: CSAPLLGVQETQYF

v_gene: TRBV29-1
abundance: many
j_gene: TRBJ2-3
CDR3aa: CSVDSGTASTDTQYF

v_gene: TRBV2
abundance: few
j_gene: TRBJ2-7
CDR3aa: CASSDPLAGGREQYF

v_gene: TRBV7-8
abundance: few
j_gene: TRBJ1-5
CDR3aa: CASSGTSHQPQHF

v_gene: TRBV3-1
abundance: -
j_gene: TRBJ2-7
CDR3aa: CASSAGQGSYEQYF

v_gene: TRBV14
abundance: -
j_gene: TRBJ2-1
CDR3aa: CASSQGGGVYEQFF

v_gene: TRBV6-5
abundance: -
j_gene: TRBJ1-1
CDR3aa: CASSYLGQRNTEAFF

v_gene: TRBV12-3/TRBV12-4
abundance: many
j_gene: TRBJ2-3
CDR3aa: CASSFPQGGVRDTQYF

v_gene: TRBV9
abundance: few
j_gene: TRBJ1-1
CDR3aa: CASSTGTGGEAFF

v_gene: TRBV24-1
abundance: many
j_gene: TRBJ2-7
CDR3aa: CATSVSGSLEQYF

v_gene: TRBV7-3
abundance: few
j_gene: TRBJ2-3
CDR3aa: CASSLMGRSTDTQYF

v_gene: TRBV9
abundance: -
j_gene: TRBJ2-1
CDR3aa: CASSVALGGQGVRGYNEQFF

v_gene: TRBV28
abundance: few
j_gene: TRBJ2-1
CDR3aa: CASRLGTSGRGNEQFF

v_gene: TRBV2
abundance: few
j_gene: TRBJ2-1
CDR3aa: CASQPGALSYNEQFF

v_gene: TRBV27
abundance: few
j_gene: TRBJ2-7
CDR3aa: CASSWDRASEQYF

v_gene: TRBV5-1
abundance: many
j_gene: TRBJ2-1
CDR3aa: CASSPGTYIGLGDEQFF

v_gene: TRBV6-4
abundance: many
j_gene: TRBJ2-3
CDR3aa: CASSSGLAGGTDTQYF

v_gene: TRBV11-2
abundance: -
j_gene: TRBJ2-1
CDR3aa: CASSSPSGIPNEQFF

v_gene: TRBV19
abundance: -
j_gene: TRBJ1-5
CDR3aa: CASTPGYSNQPQHF

v_gene: TRBV12-5
abundance: few
j_gene: TRBJ2-1
CDR3aa: CASGLVRVGDEQFF

v_gene: TRBV12-3/TRBV12-4
abundance: few
j_gene: TRBJ2-5
CDR3aa: CASSFVSLEETQYF

v_gene: TRBV5-1
abundance: many
j_gene: TRBJ2-1
CDR3aa: CASSLTGAGEQFF

v_gene: TRBV12-3/TRBV12-4
abundance: -
j_gene: TRBJ2-1
CDR3aa: CASSLAGSVSYNEQFF

v_gene: TRBV29-1
abundance: many
j_gene: TRBJ2-3
CDR3aa: CSVEATRDTQYF

v_gene: TRBV13
abundance: many
j_gene: TRBJ2-5
CDR3aa: CASSLEKETQYF

v_gene: TRBV18
abundance: few
j_gene: TRBJ2-7
CDR3aa: CASSPPTSGSGYEQYF

v_gene: TRBV7-8
abundance: many
j_gene: TRBJ2-3
CDR3aa: CASSLGRGVDTQYF

v_gene: TRBV7-9
abundance: -
j_gene: TRBJ2-1
CDR3aa: CASSLASGTTLPHEQFF

v_gene: TRBV4-1
abundance: many
j_gene: TRBJ2-1
CDR3aa: CASSLAVPSYNEQFF

v_gene: TRBV6-5
abundance: -
j_gene: TRBJ2-1
CDR3aa: CASSYPLSEGNEQFF

v_gene: TRBV12-3/TRBV12-4
abundance: few
j_gene: TRBJ2-7
CDR3aa: CASHAGGSYEQYF

v_gene: TRBV3-1
abundance: -
j_gene: TRBJ2-1
CDR3aa: CASSQRLAGVEQFF

v_gene: TRBV15
abundance: few
j_gene: TRBJ2-2
CDR3aa: CATSRGLVGTGELFF

v_gene: TRBV7-8
abundance: few
j_gene: TRBJ2-1
CDR3aa: CASSFRGAIRDEQFF

v_gene: TRBV14
abundance: many
j_gene: TRBJ2-1
CDR3aa: CASSQSPYNEQFF

v_gene: TRBV27
abundance: few
j_gene: TRBJ2-1
CDR3aa: CASSGQGRLHEQFF

v_gene: TRBV24-1
abundance: many
j_gene: TRBJ2-2
CDR3aa: CATSGGPGELFF